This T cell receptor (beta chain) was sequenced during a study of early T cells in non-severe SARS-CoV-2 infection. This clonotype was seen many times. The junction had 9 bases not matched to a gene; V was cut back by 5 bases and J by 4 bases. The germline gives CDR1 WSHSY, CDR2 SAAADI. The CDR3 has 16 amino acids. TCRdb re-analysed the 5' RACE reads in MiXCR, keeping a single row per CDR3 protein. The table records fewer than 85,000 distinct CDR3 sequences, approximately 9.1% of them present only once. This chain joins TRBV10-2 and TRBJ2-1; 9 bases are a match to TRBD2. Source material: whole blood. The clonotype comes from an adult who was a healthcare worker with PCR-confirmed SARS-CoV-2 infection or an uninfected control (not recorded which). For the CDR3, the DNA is TGCGCCAGCAGTAGTAGCGGGAGTTCGGGTTACAATGAGCAGTTCTTC. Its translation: CASSSSGSSGYNEQFF.